The T cell receptor beta chain described here comes from a study of OX40 agonist ivuxolimab in advanced cancers. Looking at the study overall: Ivuxolimab, which is an agonistic anti-OX40 (CD134) antibody, was administered to the patients. Participants averaged roughly 57 years of age (range roughly 23 to 85) and were 82.7% male.

Details on this clone: Its matching antigen is unknown.

Assay: immunoSEQ multiplex PCR; the TCRdb copy retains only in-frame clones and omits some. Among 80,000 to 95,000 clones, approximately 91% were seen once, and the ten largest hold approximately 0.7%. Whole-study results and caveats: Compared with CD4+, CD8+ T cells on average had more expanded clones. At doses 0.1 to 3.0 mg/kg, CD4+ and CD8+ clones expanded.

Trimming took 4 bases from V and 4 from J, leaving 12 bases between them. The CDR3 spans 13 residues. Germline V lookup: CDR1 SGHTS, CDR2 YDEGEE. The sequence came from an adult with an advanced solid tumor such as melanoma, head and neck, liver or kidney cancer. The specimen was CD4+ or CD8+ T cells sorted from blood, collected in a trial of the OX40 agonist ivuxolimab. The chain recombines TRBV5-8 with TRBJ2-7, with D possibly matching TRBD2 (7 bases). The CDR3 protein is CASSPKGGYEQYF. Written as DNA, the CDR3 is TGTGCCAGCAGCCCCAAGGGGGGGTACGAGCAGTACTTC.